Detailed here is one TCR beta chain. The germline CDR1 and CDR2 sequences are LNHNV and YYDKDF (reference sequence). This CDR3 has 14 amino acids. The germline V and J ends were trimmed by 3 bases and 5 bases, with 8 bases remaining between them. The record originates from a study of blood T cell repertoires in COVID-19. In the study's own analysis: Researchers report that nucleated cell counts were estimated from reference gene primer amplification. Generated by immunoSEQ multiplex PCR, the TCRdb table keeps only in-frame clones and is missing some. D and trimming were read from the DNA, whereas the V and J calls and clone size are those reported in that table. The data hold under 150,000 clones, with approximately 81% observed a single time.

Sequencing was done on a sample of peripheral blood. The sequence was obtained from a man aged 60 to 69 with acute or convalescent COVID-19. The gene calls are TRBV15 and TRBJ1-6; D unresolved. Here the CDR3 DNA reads TGTGCCACCAGCAGGGCAGTTGATAATTCACCCCTCCACTTT. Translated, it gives CATSRAVDNSPLHF. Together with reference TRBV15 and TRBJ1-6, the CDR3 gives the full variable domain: DAMVIQNPRYQVTQFGKPVTLSCSQTLNHNVMYWYQQKSSQAPKLLFHYYDKDFNNEADTPDNFQSRRPNTSFCFLDIRSPGLGDTAMYLCATSRAVDNSPLHFGNGTRLTVT.